Following are 5 T cell receptor beta chains from one sample sequenced in a study of blood T cell repertoires in COVID-19. TCRdb's table, derived via immunoSEQ multiplex PCR, lists solely in-frame clones and lacks some. The sample shows some 140,000 clones, almost 85% of them seen only once. The sequencing sample was made of PBMCs or T cells enriched from blood (not recorded which). These TCRs come from a man in his forties with acute COVID-19.

The V and J genes are TRBV7-8 and TRBJ2-1, with 8 bases fitting TRBD2. The CDR3 sequence is 15 residues long. Germline V gene lookup returns CDR1 SGHVS and CDR2 FQNEAQ. After removal of 2 bases from V and 6 bases from J, the junction contained 6 bases not matched to a gene. The CDR3 loop reads CASSLWSSGGNEQFF. CDR3 coding DNA: TGTGCCAGCAGCTTATGGTCCAGCGGGGGCAATGAGCAGTTCTTC.

V and J are TRBV28 and TRBJ1-5; 9 nucleotides align to TRBD1. This CDR3 is built from 14 residues. Trimming took 6 bases from V and 6 from J; bases not matched to a gene: 6. Germline CDR1 and CDR2: MDHEN and SYDVKM. The CDR3 DNA follows: TGTGCCAGCAGACCAACAGGGGGCGGTCAGCCCCAGCATTTT. Amino acids: CASRPTGGGQPQHF.

Regarding this clone: This specimen includes other DNA sequences encoding the same CDR3. The chain couples TRBV4-3 to TRBJ2-1, with a weak D call TRBD2 (6 bases). The germline V gene has CDR1 LGHNA and CDR2 YSLEER. This CDR3 spans 13 amino acids. Trimming removed 0 bases from V and 7 bases from J, with 7 bases in between. The CDR3 is CASSQDGGNEQFF. The CDR3, as DNA: TGCGCCAGCAGCCAAGATGGGGGGAATGAGCAGTTCTTC.

The chain has TRBV13 and TRBJ1-6; maybe TRBD1 (5 bases). The CDR3 has 15 amino acids. Germline assignment: CDR1 PRHDT and CDR2 FYEKMQ (reference sequence). V lost 4 bases, J lost 7 bases, and 14 bases lay in between. The CDR3, as DNA: TGTGCCAGCAGCTGGGGTGGGGCCAGAAATTCACCCCTCCACTTT. It codes for CASSWGGARNSPLHF.

This chain's CDR3 is CAWSEGVGYTF. CDR3 bases: TGTGCCTGGAGTGAAGGGGTAGGCTACACCTTC. The chain links TRBV30 to TRBJ1-2, with D maybe TRBD1 (5 bases). The CDR3 has 11 residues. V was clipped by 1 base and J by 8 bases, with 8 bases between them. Germline V gene lookup returns CDR1 GTSNPN and CDR2 SVGIG (reference sequence).